A single TCR beta chain is shown here with its context. Its cognate antigen is unknown. This specimen belongs to a study of a mutant IDH1 vaccine in newly diagnosed glioma. Study in general: Vaccinations, eight in total, occurred in weeks 1, 3, 5, 7, 11, 15, 19, 23. Patients' prior therapy spanned radiotherapy, temozolomide, or both; most underwent both.

Repertoires were generated with immunoSEQ multiplex PCR, while TCRdb's copy carries only in-frame clones and drops some. The profile shows about 21,000 clones, roughly nine tenths of them singletons. The V gene's germline CDR1 is LNHDA and CDR2 SQIVND (reference sequence). The CDR3 has 14 amino acids. V shed 5 bases and J 0 bases; nucleotides not matched to a gene: 3. Time point noted: week 11, during vaccination. The content of each vaccine dose was 300 ug of mutant IDH1 20-mer peptide, and topical imiquimod accompanied it. The chain is built from TRBV19 and TRBJ1-1; 7 bases are a match to TRBD1. The material sequenced was PBMCs, taken from a glioma patient whose treatment included an IDH1 peptide vaccine. This TCR was sampled from a woman aged 40 to 50 with glioma. The CDR3 spells CASSVGTVNTEAFF. CDR3 sequence (DNA): TGTGCCAGTAGTGTCGGGACAGTGAACACTGAAGCTTTCTTT.